Following are 30 T cell receptor beta chains from one sample sequenced in a study of T cells in Graves' hyperthyroidism and ophthalmopathy. What was amplified from RNA transcripts were TCR beta CDR3 regions. The TCR CDR3 was amplified in a first-round RT-PCR using the HTBI primer set. TCRdb re-called the multiplex PCR reads with MiXCR, one entry per CDR3 protein. In the table there are about 550,000 distinct CDR3 sequences, less than 25% of which are singletons. Source material: blood. The receptors originated from a man between 18 and 35 years old with Graves' hyperthyroidism.

This clonotype appeared many times. CDR3 protein: CASSHDGGSTDTQYF. The CDR3 DNA sequence: TGTGCCAGCAGCCACGACGGGGGAAGCACAGATACGCAGTATTTT. The rearrangement links TRBV4-2 to TRBJ2-3; the D gene is possibly TRBD2 (6 bases). The CDR3 has 15 amino acids. V was clipped by 3 bases and J by 0 bases, with 10 bases between them. Germline CDR1 is LGHNA and CDR2 is YNFKEQ.

This clonotype has more than one count but fewer than ten. J is TRBJ2-2 and V is TRBV4-1; 7 bases line up with TRBD2. V dropped 2 bases and J dropped 5; count of bases not matched to a gene: 8. This CDR3 has 16 residues. The V gene's germline CDR1 is MGHRA and CDR2 YSYEKL. Here the CDR3 DNA reads TGCGCCAGCAGCCAAAGGGAGGGGTGGGTTACCGGGGAGCTGTTTTTT. This translates into CASSQREGWVTGELFF.

J is TRBJ2-5 and V is TRBV6-1, with 8 bases fitting TRBD1. The germline CDR1 and CDR2 sequences are MNHNS and SASEGT. Unmatched junction bases numbered 5, after V lost 4 bases and J lost 4 bases. CDR3 length: 14 amino acids. The CDR3 nucleotides read TGTGCCAGCAGTGGCCGACAGGGGCTAGAGACCCAGTACTTC. Translated, it gives CASSGRQGLETQYF.

This clonotype was recorded many times. This chain connects TRBV5-1 to TRBJ2-2, with 7 bases aligning to TRBD2. The germline V gene encodes CDR1 SGHRS and CDR2 YFSETQ. CDR3 length equals 11 residues. With 8 bases clipped from V and 10 bases from J, the junction kept 5 bases outside the gene matches. The DNA of the CDR3 is TGCGCCAGTGGACTAGATGAGGAGCTGTTTTTT. It translates to CASGLDEELFF.

This clonotype was detected ten times or more. The CDR3 sequence is CASSFLSYPGETQYF. The CDR3, as DNA: TGTGCCAGCAGCTTCCTAAGCTACCCGGGAGAGACCCAGTACTTC. This chain links TRBV11-2 with TRBJ2-5; no reliable D call. The CDR3 is made up of 15 amino acids. CDR1 SGHAT and CDR2 FQNNGV come from the germline V gene. V dropped 3 bases and J dropped 4 bases, with 15 bases sitting between them.

At least ten counts were recorded for this clonotype. The chain combines TRBV5-1 with TRBJ1-6; D is unclear. CDR1 and CDR2 (germline): SGHRS, YFSETQ. The length of the CDR3 is 14 residues. V lost 0 bases to trimming and J lost 3 bases, with 4 bases between them. Here the CDR3 DNA reads TGCGCCAGCAGCTTGGACAGCTATAATTCACCCCTCCACTTT. Translation: CASSLDSYNSPLHF.

The rearrangement links TRBV19 to TRBJ2-2; D could derive from TRBD1 or TRBD2 (5 bases each). V was cut by 6 bases and J by 6 bases, with 11 bases left in between. The CDR3 has 13 residues. Germline V lookup: CDR1 LNHDA, CDR2 SQIVND (reference sequence). CDR3 sequence: CASRGTGPGELFF. The CDR3 region has the DNA TGTGCCAGTAGGGGGACCGGTCCCGGGGAGCTGTTTTTT.

The chain is built from TRBV6-1 and TRBJ2-7, with a weak D call TRBD1 (6 bases). The CDR3 contains 11 residues. Germline lookup yields CDR1 MNHNS and CDR2 SASEGT. Trimming took off 8 bases at V and 6 bases at J, with 11 bases between the two ends. CDR3 coding DNA: TGTGCCAGCCATCCAGGGGCCGAGCAGTACTTC. Its translation: CASHPGAEQYF.

There are many counts of this clonotype. V usage is TRBV10-3 and J usage is TRBJ2-7, with a tentative D call TRBD1 (6 bases). The CDR3 length is 14 residues. V lost 2 bases, J lost 3 bases, and 11 bases lay in between. Germline V gives CDR1 ENHRY, CDR2 SYGVKD. The CDR3: CAISETPQGYEQYF. The CDR3 DNA reads as TGTGCCATCAGTGAGACACCACAGGGCTACGAGCAGTACTTC.

This clonotype came up many times. The chain combines TRBV15 with TRBJ1-5; tentatively, D is TRBD1 (6 bases). The CDR3 is 15 residues long. V was trimmed by 6 bases and J by 1 base, leaving 13 bases between them. Germline lookup yields CDR1 LNHNV and CDR2 YYDKDF (reference sequence). CDR3 loop: CATSPAQGSNQPQHF. The CDR3 DNA sequence: TGTGCCACCAGTCCTGCGCAGGGGAGCAATCAGCCCCAGCATTTT.

The CDR3 sequence is CASSRMYGYTF. DNA of the CDR3: TGTGCCAGCAGCCGTATGTATGGCTACACCTTC. The chain links TRBV12-3 or TRBV12-4 to TRBJ1-2; no definite D call. Trimming took 6 bases from V and 5 from J, leaving 7 bases between them. The CDR3 sequence is 11 residues long.

The chain links TRBV7-8 to TRBJ2-7; TRBD2 matches at 13 bases. Losses at the gene ends were 6 bases for V and 1 base for J; bases not matched to a gene: 6. The CDR3 has 16 amino acids. Germline lookup yields CDR1 SGHVS and CDR2 FQNEAQ. The CDR3 region is CASSYPGLAGSYEQYF. The CDR3 DNA reads as TGTGCCAGCAGTTATCCGGGACTAGCGGGATCCTACGAGCAGTACTTC.

This clonotype was counted at least ten times. The chain uses TRBV6-4 and TRBJ1-1, with D perhaps matching TRBD1 (6 bases). This CDR3 has 17 residues. Between the trimmed V and J ends, which lost 5 bases and 1 base, there was a span of 20 bases. Germline lookup yields CDR1 MRHNA and CDR2 SNTAGT. In nucleotides, the CDR3 is TGTGCCAGCAGTCATACGAGAGGCGGACAGCGGAACACTGAAGCTTTCTTT. It specifies CASSHTRGGQRNTEAFF.

This clonotype was recorded many times. V and J are TRBV27 and TRBJ2-7; the D gene could be TRBD1 or TRBD2 (5 bases each). The CDR3 runs 14 residues. Per the germline V gene, CDR1 is MNHEY and CDR2 is SMNVEV (reference sequence). V was cut by 2 bases and J by 5 bases, with 13 bases left in between. CDR3 in DNA: TGTGCCAGCAGTTTAAGGCAGGGAGTCCACGAGCAGTACTTC. Encoded protein: CASSLRQGVHEQYF.

The chain combines TRBV19 with TRBJ1-1; no clear D gene. Germline CDR1 and CDR2: LNHDA and SQIVND (reference sequence). The CDR3 totals 13 residues. With 9 bases removed from V and 6 bases from J, the gap between germline ends came to 17 bases. The CDR3 region has the DNA TGTGCCAGCCACCCTGGAGGTATTGCTGAAGCTTTCTTT. Protein product: CASHPGGIAEAFF.

Only one count was recorded for this clonotype. A much larger clone sits a single nucleotide away, making a read error possible. The CDR3 DNA sequence: TGTGCCATCTCAGAGCAGACTCCCTACGAGCAGTACTTC. As protein: CAISEQTPYEQYF. The J gene is TRBJ2-7, the V gene TRBV28; unclear D gene. The germline V and J ends were trimmed by 10 bases and 2 bases, with 15 bases remaining between them. The CDR3 extends over 13 amino acids. The germline V gene encodes CDR1 MDHEN and CDR2 SYDVKM.

This clonotype was counted many times. CDR3 sequence reads: CASSSEVLTEAFF. CDR3 DNA: TGTGCCAGCAGTTCAGAGGTTTTAACTGAAGCTTTCTTT. V gene TRBV27 combines with J gene TRBJ1-1; D is ambiguous. This CDR3 contains 13 residues. CDR1 MNHEY and CDR2 SMNVEV come from the germline V gene (reference sequence). Trimming cost V 4 bases and J 5 bases, with 11 bases left between them.

The gene calls are TRBV6-2 or TRBV6-3 and TRBJ2-4; 9 positions match TRBD2. V gave up 6 bases and J gave up 2 bases; unmatched junction bases: 5. This CDR3 has 15 residues. From germline, CDR1 is MNHEY and CDR2 SVGEGT. The CDR3 here is CASRPGTSPKNIQYF. The CDR3 DNA follows: TGTGCCAGCAGACCCGGGACTAGCCCCAAAAACATTCAGTACTTC.

This clonotype was seen many times. V and J are TRBV7-9 and TRBJ2-5; D is ambiguous. The CDR3 is 12 residues long. From germline, CDR1 is SEHNR and CDR2 FQNEAQ (reference sequence). Trimming took 5 bases from V and 5 from J, leaving 9 bases between them. The CDR3 sequence: CASSPQEETQYF. CDR3 nucleotide sequence: TGTGCCAGCAGCCCACAAGAGGAGACCCAGTACTTC.

This clonotype was counted at least ten times. This chain links TRBV5-5 with TRBJ1-5; D remains ambiguous. Germline CDR1 SGHKS, CDR2 YYEKEE (reference sequence). The CDR3 is 15 residues long. The ends were cut back, 2 bases at V and 2 bases at J, with 11 bases in the middle. CDR3 in amino acids: CASSFSGDRNQPQHF. CDR3 in DNA: TGTGCCAGCAGCTTCAGTGGGGATCGCAATCAGCCCCAGCATTTT.

This clonotype was observed at least ten times. V gene TRBV6-1 combines with J gene TRBJ2-7; 9 bases agree with TRBD2. Germline assignment: CDR1 MNHNS and CDR2 SASEGT. The trim removed 2 bases at V and 0 bases at J, leaving 5 bases unmatched. The CDR3 loop spans 16 amino acids. CDR3 DNA: TGTGCCAGCAGTGAACTAGCGGGGAGGAGCTCCTACGAGCAGTACTTC. Translation gives CASSELAGRSSYEQYF.

V and J are TRBV6-1 and TRBJ1-5; unclear D gene. Germline-derived CDR1 and CDR2 are MNHNS and SASEGT. The V end lost 4 bases, the J end lost 5 bases, and 9 bases lay between the germline ends. This CDR3 is built from 13 residues. The CDR3 DNA reads TGTGCCAGCAGTGCCCAGACCCATCAGCCCCAGCATTTT. It codes for CASSAQTHQPQHF.

This clonotype was found many times. V is TRBV2 and J is TRBJ2-5; D is perhaps TRBD2 (6 bases). Germline V gives CDR1 SNHLY, CDR2 FYNNEI. Trimming took off 8 bases at V and 1 base at J, with 11 bases between the two ends. This CDR3 has 13 amino acids. CDR3 nucleotides: TGTGCCAGCCGACTAGGCCCCCAAGAGACCCAGTACTTC. It codes for CASRLGPQETQYF.

The gene calls are TRBV9 and TRBJ1-5, with D possibly TRBD1 on 5 matching bases. The V end was cut by 4 bases, the J end by 5 bases, with 16 bases between. The CDR3 consists of 15 residues. CDR1 SGDLS and CDR2 YYNGEE come from the germline V gene. The CDR3 spells CASSLGRSGDQPQHF. The DNA of the CDR3 is TGTGCCAGCAGCCTAGGCCGTTCGGGGGATCAGCCCCAGCATTTT.

A few counts support this clonotype. The rearrangement joins TRBV13 to TRBJ1-3; D remains ambiguous. Trimming shortened V by 4 bases and J by 0 bases, and 19 bases separated the two germline ends. This CDR3 has 18 amino acids. Germline CDR1 PRHDT, CDR2 FYEKMQ (reference sequence). The CDR3 bases are TGTGCCAGCAGCTCCAGTTTAGGAGGCAGGACCTCTGGAAACACCATATATTTT. This encodes CASSSSLGGRTSGNTIYF.

This clonotype was observed at least ten times. The CDR3 DNA reads as TGTGCCAGCAACCCCGGACGGGACAAGAACACTGAAGCTTTCTTT. It encodes CASNPGRDKNTEAFF. The rearrangement joins TRBV6-1 to TRBJ1-1, with D tentatively TRBD1 (6 bases). The V gene's germline CDR1 is MNHNS and CDR2 SASEGT. V lost 7 bases and J lost 1, with 16 bases in between. CDR3 size: 15 residues.

This clonotype occurred once. The J gene is TRBJ1-5, the V gene TRBV12-3 or TRBV12-4; perhaps TRBD1 as D (5 bases). The V end lost 6 bases, the J end lost 4 bases, and 19 bases lay between the germline ends. The CDR3 has 16 amino acids. CDR3 coding DNA: TGTGCCAGCAGCGATCTTGCGAGGGGAAGGAATCAGCCCCAGCATTTT. It codes for CASSDLARGRNQPQHF.

This clonotype was seen at least ten times. The chain recombines TRBV12-3 or TRBV12-4 with TRBJ1-2, with a possible D match to TRBD1 (5 bases). V lost 0 bases, J lost 14 bases, and 10 bases lay in between. The CDR3 loop spans 11 amino acids. The CDR3 region has the DNA TGTGCCAGCAGTTTAGCGGGGGGTTCTACCTTC. This gives the protein CASSLAGGSTF.

This clonotype was seen a few times. A much larger clonotype is one base distant, so this may be a read error. This sequence joins TRBV6-2 or TRBV6-3 and TRBJ1-1, with 9 bases that match TRBD1. This CDR3 is built from 15 residues. Per germline, CDR1 MNHEY and CDR2 SVGEGT. V was pared by 6 bases and J by 2 bases, with 7 bases of the junction left unmatched. CDR3 in DNA: TGTGCCAGCAGATCTTCGGGACAGGGAAACACTGAAGCTTTCTTT. Its translation: CASRSSGQGNTEAFF.

The chain combines TRBV20-1 with TRBJ1-1; D not resolved. Germline V gene sequence: CDR1 DFQATT, CDR2 SNEGSKA (reference sequence). V dropped 7 bases and J dropped 4 bases, with 16 bases sitting between them. The CDR3 loop spans 13 amino acids. The CDR3 sequence: CSVQQGAGTEAFF. The CDR3 region has the DNA TGCAGTGTTCAGCAAGGCGCGGGCACTGAAGCTTTCTTT.